The rows below give T cell receptor beta chains drawn from one sample of a study of blood T cell repertoires in COVID-19. Method: immunoSEQ multiplex PCR; TCRdb's copy keeps in-frame clones and lacks some. The table includes 380,000 or so clones, 88% detected once. Sequencing used PBMCs or T cells enriched from blood (not recorded which). Receptor source: a woman aged 40 to 50 with acute COVID-19. Both conserved end residues are part of each CDR3. The order of the fields is CDR3 DNA, CDR3 protein, clone size, J gene, V gene, D gene. The D gene is left open where the match is weak. Clone size is not always given. Where it is, it says once, few, many or a class for expanded clones.

CDR3 DNA: TGTGCCACCAGTGACCCGACAGGGTCTGGTCAGCCCCAGCATTTT; CDR3 protein: CATSDPTGSGQPQHF; clone size: .; J gene: TRBJ1-5; V gene: TRBV24-1; D gene: TRBD1
CDR3 DNA: TGTGCCAGCAGCCAAGTAGATTCGGGGGGCGAAGGCTACACCTTC; CDR3 protein: CASSQVDSGGEGYTF; clone size: once; J gene: TRBJ1-2; V gene: TRBV3-1/TRBV3-2; D gene: .
CDR3 DNA: TGTGCCAGTAGTATGCCGGTCACCTCTGGAAACACCATATATTTT; CDR3 protein: CASSMPVTSGNTIYF; clone size: .; J gene: TRBJ1-3; V gene: TRBV19; D gene: .
CDR3 DNA: TGTGCCATCAGTGAGGTGGGCGGCAATCAGCCCCAGCATTTT; CDR3 protein: CAISEVGGNQPQHF; clone size: .; J gene: TRBJ1-5; V gene: TRBV10-3; D gene: .
CDR3 DNA: TGTGCCAGCAGCCCAGCCTCCTTTGACACAACCTCGAACACCGGGGAGCTGTTTTTT; CDR3 protein: CASSPASFDTTSNTGELFF; clone size: .; J gene: TRBJ2-2; V gene: TRBV5-4; D gene: .
CDR3 DNA: TGTGCCAGCAGCTTGACAACCGGGACAGGGGTTTATGAGCAGTTCTTC; CDR3 protein: CASSLTTGTGVYEQFF; clone size: .; J gene: TRBJ2-1; V gene: TRBV5-5; D gene: TRBD1
CDR3 DNA: TGTGCCAGCAGCTTGAGGACGGGACAGTACGAGCAGTACTTC; CDR3 protein: CASSLRTGQYEQYF; clone size: .; J gene: TRBJ2-7; V gene: TRBV5-4; D gene: TRBD1
CDR3 DNA: TGTGCCACCAGCAGAGAACTAGCGGCACAAGAGACCCAGTACTTC; CDR3 protein: CATSRELAAQETQYF; clone size: .; J gene: TRBJ2-5; V gene: TRBV15; D gene: TRBD2
CDR3 DNA: TGCAGCGCCTTCATAGTGGAGACCCAGTACTTC; CDR3 protein: CSAFIVETQYF; clone size: .; J gene: TRBJ2-5; V gene: TRBV29-1; D gene: .
CDR3 DNA: TGCAGCGCTAGACAGGGGGAAGAGACCCAGTACTTC; CDR3 protein: CSARQGEETQYF; clone size: .; J gene: TRBJ2-5; V gene: TRBV29-1; D gene: TRBD1
CDR3 DNA: TGTGCCAGTAGTATTGGGGCGGGACCTTATGGCTACACCTTC; CDR3 protein: CASSIGAGPYGYTF; clone size: .; J gene: TRBJ1-2; V gene: TRBV19; D gene: .
CDR3 DNA: TGTGCCAGTACAGAAAAAAACATTCAGTACTTC; CDR3 protein: CASTEKNIQYF; clone size: few; J gene: TRBJ2-4; V gene: TRBV19; D gene: .
CDR3 DNA: TGTGCCAGCTCCCTCGCCAGGGGGTTCTACAATGAGCAGTTCTTC; CDR3 protein: CASSLARGFYNEQFF; clone size: .; J gene: TRBJ2-1; V gene: TRBV7-8; D gene: TRBD1
CDR3 DNA: TGTGCCTGGAGTAGAGGCGGGGATGAAGCTTTCTTT; CDR3 protein: CAWSRGGDEAFF; clone size: once; J gene: TRBJ1-1; V gene: TRBV30; D gene: .
CDR3 DNA: TGCAGTGCTAGTGGTAGCTCCTATAATTCACCCCTCCACTTT; CDR3 protein: CSASGSSYNSPLHF; clone size: .; J gene: TRBJ1-6; V gene: TRBV20-1; D gene: .
CDR3 DNA: TGTGCCAGCAGCGCACCCCTACAGGGGAACACCATATATTTT; CDR3 protein: CASSAPLQGNTIYF; clone size: .; J gene: TRBJ1-3; V gene: TRBV9; D gene: TRBD1
CDR3 DNA: TGTGCCAGCAGCGACCGGGACAGTGGCTCTGGGGCCAACGTCCTGACTTTC; CDR3 protein: CASSDRDSGSGANVLTF; clone size: .; J gene: TRBJ2-6; V gene: TRBV5-4; D gene: TRBD1
CDR3 DNA: TGTGCCAGCAGACCGACTAATACAGGGTTTTCTGGCTACACCTTC; CDR3 protein: CASRPTNTGFSGYTF; clone size: .; J gene: TRBJ1-2; V gene: TRBV5-4; D gene: .
CDR3 DNA: TGTGCCAGCAGTAACCGAAACATCTACACCGACAGGGAAGATACGCAGTATTTT; CDR3 protein: CASSNRNIYTDREDTQYF; clone size: .; J gene: TRBJ2-3; V gene: TRBV27; D gene: TRBD1
CDR3 DNA: TGCGCCAGCAGCTTGATGCCAGGGGCTAATTCACCCCTCCACTTT; CDR3 protein: CASSLMPGANSPLHF; clone size: .; J gene: TRBJ1-6; V gene: TRBV5-1; D gene: .
CDR3 DNA: TGTGCCAGCCGACAGGGCCCCCACGAGCAGTACTTC; CDR3 protein: CASRQGPHEQYF; clone size: .; J gene: TRBJ2-7; V gene: TRBV2; D gene: TRBD1
CDR3 DNA: TGTGCCACCAGTGGCCAGGGAGGCGGCTACACCTTC; CDR3 protein: CATSGQGGGYTF; clone size: .; J gene: TRBJ1-2; V gene: TRBV24-1; D gene: .
CDR3 DNA: TGTGCCAGCAGTTACGAGGGTGAGACCCAGTACTTC; CDR3 protein: CASSYEGETQYF; clone size: .; J gene: TRBJ2-5; V gene: TRBV6-6; D gene: .
CDR3 DNA: TGTGCCACTATGACAGCCACTGAAGCTTTCTTT; CDR3 protein: CATMTATEAFF; clone size: .; J gene: TRBJ1-1; V gene: TRBV27; D gene: .
CDR3 DNA: TGCGCCAGCAGCCAAGGTGTTCTCACAGATACGCAGTATTTT; CDR3 protein: CASSQGVLTDTQYF; clone size: .; J gene: TRBJ2-3; V gene: TRBV4-1; D gene: .
CDR3 DNA: TGTGCCAGCAGCATTGTAACAGGGTCGACCCAGTACTTC; CDR3 protein: CASSIVTGSTQYF; clone size: .; J gene: TRBJ2-5; V gene: TRBV6-5; D gene: .
CDR3 DNA: TGTGCCACCAGCAGAGGACTAGCCACAGATACGCAGTATTTT; CDR3 protein: CATSRGLATDTQYF; clone size: .; J gene: TRBJ2-3; V gene: TRBV15; D gene: TRBD2
CDR3 DNA: TGTGCCAGCAGCCTACAGGAGAACACTGAAGCTTTCTTT; CDR3 protein: CASSLQENTEAFF; clone size: .; J gene: TRBJ1-1; V gene: TRBV14; D gene: .
CDR3 DNA: TGCGCCAGCAGTGTAGGGGACTCTGGAAACACCATATATTTT; CDR3 protein: CASSVGDSGNTIYF; clone size: .; J gene: TRBJ1-3; V gene: TRBV5-1; D gene: .
CDR3 DNA: TGTGCCAGCAGCTTAGCCGGGGGGGGATCACCCCTCCACTTT; CDR3 protein: CASSLAGGGSPLHF; clone size: once; J gene: TRBJ1-6; V gene: TRBV7-9; D gene: .
CDR3 DNA: TGTGCCACCAGTGACCCCACCCCAGGGGGCGGGGGGGAGCTGTTTTTT; CDR3 protein: CATSDPTPGGGGELFF; clone size: .; J gene: TRBJ2-2; V gene: TRBV24-1; D gene: TRBD1
CDR3 DNA: TGCGCCAGCAGCGCACGTGGGGGCAACACCGGGGAGCTGTTTTTT; CDR3 protein: CASSARGGNTGELFF; clone size: .; J gene: TRBJ2-2; V gene: TRBV5-1; D gene: .
CDR3 DNA: TGTGCCAGCAGCTTGGATCTTGCTAAGTCAGGAAACACCATATATTTT; CDR3 protein: CASSLDLAKSGNTIYF; clone size: .; J gene: TRBJ1-3; V gene: TRBV5-4; D gene: .
CDR3 DNA: TGCGCCAGCAGCCGTTTAGCGGGGGAATGGAATGAGCAGTTCTTC; CDR3 protein: CASSRLAGEWNEQFF; clone size: .; J gene: TRBJ2-1; V gene: TRBV5-1; D gene: TRBD2
CDR3 DNA: TGTGCCAGCAGCCCCGGTAGGAGCGGGGGGGCCGATACGCAGTATTTT; CDR3 protein: CASSPGRSGGADTQYF; clone size: .; J gene: TRBJ2-3; V gene: TRBV9; D gene: TRBD2
CDR3 DNA: TGTGCCAGCGCAAAACTCTCCGGTATTACTAATGAAAAACTGTTTTTT; CDR3 protein: CASAKLSGITNEKLFF; clone size: .; J gene: TRBJ1-4; V gene: TRBV7-2; D gene: .
CDR3 DNA: TGTGCCAGCTCGGGACAGGGTAATGATGAGCAGTTCTTC; CDR3 protein: CASSGQGNDEQFF; clone size: .; J gene: TRBJ2-1; V gene: TRBV18; D gene: TRBD1
CDR3 DNA: TGCAGCGCCGGGACTCCGGACGTTGGCTACACCTTC; CDR3 protein: CSAGTPDVGYTF; clone size: .; J gene: TRBJ1-2; V gene: TRBV29-1; D gene: .
CDR3 DNA: TGCAGTGCTAGTAACTTAGCGCCCCCATACAATGAGCAGTTCTTC; CDR3 protein: CSASNLAPPYNEQFF; clone size: .; J gene: TRBJ2-1; V gene: TRBV20-1; D gene: .
CDR3 DNA: TGTGCCAGCAGTTACTTAACAGGGTGGAGCACTGAAGCTTTCTTT; CDR3 protein: CASSYLTGWSTEAFF; clone size: .; J gene: TRBJ1-1; V gene: TRBV6-5; D gene: .
CDR3 DNA: TGTGCCAGCAGCTTTGGACAGGGATTCTCTGGAAACACCATATATTTT; CDR3 protein: CASSFGQGFSGNTIYF; clone size: .; J gene: TRBJ1-3; V gene: TRBV7-9; D gene: TRBD1
CDR3 DNA: TGTGCCAGCAGCATCCGACTAGCGGGGGATACGCAGTATTTT; CDR3 protein: CASSIRLAGDTQYF; clone size: .; J gene: TRBJ2-3; V gene: TRBV7-2; D gene: TRBD2
CDR3 DNA: TGTGCCAGCTCACCTACAACCCAGCCAGGGGTGCAAGCTTTCTTT; CDR3 protein: CASSPTTQPGVQAFF; clone size: .; J gene: TRBJ1-1; V gene: TRBV18; D gene: .
CDR3 DNA: TGTGCCAGCAGAATAAGACAGGCGGACGAGCAGTACTTC; CDR3 protein: CASRIRQADEQYF; clone size: many; J gene: TRBJ2-7; V gene: TRBV6-6; D gene: .
CDR3 DNA: TGCAGCGTTGATTCCCGGGGGACCGAAGGAGATACGCAGTATTTT; CDR3 protein: CSVDSRGTEGDTQYF; clone size: .; J gene: TRBJ2-3; V gene: TRBV29-1; D gene: .